This T cell receptor (beta chain) was captured in a study of regulatory T cells in long-lasting Graves disease. Time point of the sample: newly diagnosed GD, antithyroid drugs for less than 3 months. Isolated PBMC RNA provided the starting material for the TCR library. The authors built TCR beta libraries using iRepertoire HTBI primers and Arm-PCR of CDR3 regions. Each CDR3 protein is one row after TCRdb ran MiXCR on the multiplex PCR reads. The data contain about 450,000 distinct CDR3 sequences, 14% of them singletons. This clonotype occurred many times. These data were also filed under a second study, of T cells in Graves' hyperthyroidism and ophthalmopathy.

The TCR sequence derives from a woman aged 45-65 years with Graves disease. This sample comprised peripheral blood mononuclear cells (PBMCs), obtained at new diagnosis, from a patient treated with antithyroid drugs.

The CDR3 DNA reads TGTGCCAGCTCCCCAGCAACTAGCACAGATACGCAGTATTTT. Protein: CASSPATSTDTQYF. The chain is built from TRBV18 and TRBJ2-3; D uncertain. Germline values: CDR1 KGHSH, CDR2 LQKENI. V lost 6 bases and J 0 bases, leaving 10 bases between the germline ends. This CDR3 comprises 14 residues.